Reported below is one T cell receptor (beta chain). When the RNA was reverse transcribed, random hexamers were used with an input of roughly 0.5 to 1 ug. TCRdb recomputed calls from the immunoSEQ multiplex PCR reads with MiXCR, one row per CDR3 protein. The data contain 80,000 to 95,000 distinct CDR3 sequences, about 94% of them seen just once; the ten biggest clones take up approximately 0.9%. The data originate from a study of CD8 T cells in Susac syndrome. The receptor's source is a human donor with Susac syndrome. The sample was CD8+ T cells from PBMCs.

DNA for the CDR3: TGTGCCTGGAGTGTCGGGACAGGGGAACAGCCCCAGCATTTT. Amino acids: CAWSVGTGEQPQHF. The chain carries TRBV30 and TRBJ1-5; 10 nucleotides agree with TRBD1. Germline V lookup: CDR1 GTSNPN, CDR2 SVGIG (reference sequence). The CDR3 extends over 14 amino acids. The V gene end was trimmed by 0 bases and the J gene end by 7 bases; junction bases not matched to a gene: 3.